Below, 13 T cell receptor beta chains from the same sample are listed, as sequenced in a study of T-cell memory formation after mild COVID-19. TCRdb called the 5' RACE reads again in MiXCR, with one record for every CDR3 protein. The sample holds 250,000 to 300,000 distinct CDR3 sequences, roughly 16% seen once. Specimen: PBMCs or a T cell subset sorted from them (not recorded which). Receptor source: a man aged 18 to 35 who had mild COVID-19 (a few samples of this study predate the infection). Cell type and time point are not known.

V and J are TRBV2 and TRBJ1-1; 7 bases line up with TRBD1. V gave up 6 bases and J gave up 7 bases; unmatched junction bases: 14. From germline, CDR1 is SNHLY and CDR2 FYNNEI. The CDR3 totals 15 residues. Here the CDR3 DNA reads TGTGCCAGCAGGCAGGGTCGTGGGCGACAGGGTGAAGCTTTCTTT. This gives the protein CASRQGRGRQGEAFF.

The chain uses TRBV12-3 or TRBV12-4 and TRBJ2-1, with 7 bases aligning to TRBD2. V was clipped by 8 bases and J by 2 bases; unmatched bases: 6. CDR3 length: 14 residues. CDR3 DNA: TGTGCCAGCGGGGAGCGGGGTCCCTACAATGAGCAGTTCTTC. It yields the protein CASGERGPYNEQFF.

This clonotype was found a few times. This chain uses TRBV20-1 with TRBJ1-5; tentative D call: TRBD1 (5 bases). The germline V gene has CDR1 DFQATT and CDR2 SNEGSKA (reference sequence). This CDR3 is built from 13 residues. V lost 4 bases and J 6 bases, leaving 13 bases between the germline ends. The CDR3 region is CSAKDTSSQPQHF. DNA for the CDR3: TGCAGTGCTAAGGACACGAGTTCTCAGCCCCAGCATTTT.

This clonotype showed up just a few times. This sequence joins TRBV7-9 and TRBJ2-5; D is undetermined. CDR1 is SEHNR and CDR2 is FQNEAQ in the germline V gene (reference sequence). Trimming shortened V by 1 base and J by 5 bases, and 14 bases separated the two germline ends. The CDR3 is 15 amino acids. For the CDR3, the DNA is TGTGCCAGCAGCTTAGTAACCCAGTCGGGTGAGACCCAGTACTTC. Protein product: CASSLVTQSGETQYF. Variable domain in full (rest from reference TRBV7-9 and TRBJ2-5): DTGVSQNPRHKITKRGQNVTFRCDPISEHNRLYWYRQTLGQGPEFLTYFQNEAQLEKSRLLSDRFSAERPKGSFSTLEIQRTEQGDSAMYLCASSLVTQSGETQYFGPGTRLLVL.

There are a few counts of this clonotype. J is TRBJ2-5 and V is TRBV10-3; weak D call: TRBD2 (5 bases). The CDR3 length is 14 residues. Germline V gives CDR1 ENHRY, CDR2 SYGVKD. V lost 5 bases, J lost 0 bases, and 10 bases lay in between. CDR3 coding DNA: TGTGCCATCAGTCGGGAAAATAACCAAGAGACCCAGTACTTC. Translated, it gives CAISRENNQETQYF.

This clonotype was detected only a few times. The chain uses TRBV6-2 or TRBV6-3 and TRBJ2-7; 11 bases match TRBD1. The CDR3 length is 16 residues. Germline V lookup: CDR1 MNHEY, CDR2 SVGEGT. Unmatched junction bases numbered 6, after V lost 2 bases and J lost 3 bases. CDR3: CASSYPTGTGGYEQYV. CDR3 nucleotide sequence: TGTGCCAGCAGTTACCCTACCGGGACAGGGGGCTACGAGCAGTACGTC.

The chain uses TRBV3-1 and TRBJ2-3; TRBD2 aligns across 8 bases. The CDR3 loop spans 17 amino acids. The V segment lost 1 base and the J segment 4 bases; nucleotides outside the gene matches: 10. The germline V gene encodes CDR1 LGHDT and CDR2 YNNKEL (reference sequence). This CDR3 reads CASSQGPGGPLADTQYF. DNA for the CDR3: TGTGCCAGCAGCCAAGGTCCGGGGGGGCCTCTCGCAGATACGCAGTATTTT.

This clonotype came up a few times. The J gene is TRBJ1-5, the V gene TRBV12-3 or TRBV12-4, with D possibly matching TRBD1 (5 bases). Trimming removed 7 bases at V and 1 base at J, with 8 bases between. This CDR3 is built from 13 residues. Here the CDR3 DNA reads TGTGCCAGCACTCGACAGAGCAATCAGCCCCAGCATTTT. Residues: CASTRQSNQPQHF.

The genes are TRBV12-3 or TRBV12-4 and TRBJ1-1; D not resolved. V was pared by 6 bases and J by 10 bases, with 18 bases between. The length of the CDR3 is 13 residues. Here the CDR3 DNA reads TGTGCCAGCAGCCAAGCGGAGGGCCCGCGAGCTTTCTTT. Amino acid sequence: CASSQAEGPRAFF.

This clonotype was counted a few times. The V gene is TRBV12-5, the J gene TRBJ2-3; D might be TRBD2 (6 bases). CDR1 is LGHNT and CDR2 is FRNRAP in the germline V gene. The CDR3 consists of 16 residues. V lost 1 base and J 3 bases, leaving 14 bases between the germline ends. The CDR3 DNA follows: TGTGCTAGTGGTTTGGGGGATGTCGGGAGTACAGATACGCAGTATTTT. Residues: CASGLGDVGSTDTQYF.

This clonotype was recorded at least ten times. J is TRBJ2-1 and V is TRBV7-3; D call uncertain. Trimming stripped 5 bases from V and 0 bases from J, with 14 bases between. CDR1 and CDR2 from the germline V gene are SGHTA and FQGTGA. The CDR3 totals 16 residues. CDR3 in DNA: TGTGCCAGCAGCCCTGAAAAGGGTGGCTCCTACAATGAGCAGTTCTTC. As protein: CASSPEKGGSYNEQFF.

The gene calls are TRBV18 and TRBJ1-2; D gene unclear. Germline CDR1 and CDR2: KGHSH and LQKENI. The CDR3 spans 13 residues. Trimming shortened V by 0 bases and J by 2 bases, and 4 bases separated the two germline ends. The CDR3 DNA sequence: TGTGCCAGCTCACCACCCAAAAACTATGGCTACACCTTC. Translation: CASSPPKNYGYTF.

This clonotype was found a few times. The chain combines TRBV7-2 with TRBJ2-3, with D possibly being TRBD1 (5 bases). The CDR3 totals 18 residues. From germline, CDR1 is SGHTA and CDR2 FQGNSA. V was trimmed by 2 bases and J by 5 bases, leaving 23 bases between them. CDR3: CASSLYGTSGFSIDTQYF. The CDR3 DNA follows: TGTGCCAGCAGCTTATACGGAACATCAGGGTTTTCAATAGATACGCAGTATTTT.